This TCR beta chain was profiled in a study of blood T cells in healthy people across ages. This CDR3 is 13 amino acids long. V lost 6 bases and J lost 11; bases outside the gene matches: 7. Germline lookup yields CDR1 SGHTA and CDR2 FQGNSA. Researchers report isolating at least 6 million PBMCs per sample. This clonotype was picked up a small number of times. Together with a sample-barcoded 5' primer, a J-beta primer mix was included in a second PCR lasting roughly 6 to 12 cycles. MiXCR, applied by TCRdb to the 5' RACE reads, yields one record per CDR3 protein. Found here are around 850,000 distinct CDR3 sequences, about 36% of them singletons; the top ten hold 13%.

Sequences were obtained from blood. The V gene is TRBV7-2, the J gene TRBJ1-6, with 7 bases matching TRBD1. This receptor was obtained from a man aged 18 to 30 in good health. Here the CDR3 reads CASRTGNSAPLHF. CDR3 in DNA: TGTGCCAGCAGGACAGGGAATTCGGCACCCCTCCACTTT.